This T cell receptor (beta chain) came from a study of blood T cell repertoires in COVID-19. This clone came up a few times. The CDR3 has 14 amino acids. CDR1 and CDR2 (germline): SNHLY, FYNNEI. V shed 10 bases and J 3 bases; nucleotides not matched to a gene: 8. Assay used: immunoSEQ multiplex PCR; TCRdb lists only in-frame clones, some missing. Among 250,000 to 350,000 clones listed, about 83% were seen once. Sequencing input: peripheral blood. The sequence was collected from a woman in her 50s with acute or convalescent COVID-19. This sequence joins TRBV2 and TRBJ1-4, with TRBD1 matching 7 bases. CDR3 loop: CATHDRAANEKLFF. The CDR3 DNA reads TGTGCCACTCACGACAGGGCAGCTAATGAAAAACTGTTTTTT.